These 23 T cell receptor beta chains originate from one sample sequenced in a study of shared T cell receptors in the human thymus. Sequencing was performed with immunoSEQ multiplex PCR; in TCRdb, only in-frame clones are kept and a portion is missing. The table includes hundreds of thousands of clones, over 75% detected once. This same sample was also part of a study on human thymus T cells.

The sequencing input was thymocytes. The receptors come from a boy less than two years old with a congenital heart defect.

J is TRBJ1-5 and V is TRBV15; 7 positions match TRBD1. This CDR3 is built from 21 residues. V gave up 3 bases and J gave up 3 bases; unmatched junction bases: 23. Germline V gene lookup returns CDR1 LNHNV and CDR2 YYDKDF (reference sequence). The CDR3 reads CATSRVRKKGTGTVVNQPQHF. CDR3 bases: TGTGCCACCAGCAGGGTTCGGAAAAAGGGAACCGGGACAGTAGTCAATCAGCCCCAGCATTTT.

This chain links TRBV5-4 with TRBJ2-1; TRBD1 matches at 10 bases. CDR3 length equals 16 residues. The J segment lost 6 bases and the V segment lost 4 bases, leaving 10 bases of the junction unmatched. Germline CDR1 reads SGHNT; CDR2 reads YYREEE (reference sequence). CDR3 sequence: CASSQWGGQGPNEQFF. The CDR3 bases are TGTGCCAGCAGCCAGTGGGGGGGACAGGGGCCCAATGAGCAGTTCTTC. Combining the CDR3 with reference TRBV5-4 and TRBJ2-1 gives the whole variable domain ETGVTQSPTHLIKTRGQQVTLRCSSQSGHNTVSWYQQALGQGPQFIFQYYREEENGRGNFPPRFSGLQFPNYSSELNVNALELDDSALYLCASSQWGGQGPNEQFFGPGTRLTVL.

This chain links TRBV27 with TRBJ2-7; D is ambiguous. Germline V CDR1 and CDR2: MNHEY, SMNVEV (reference sequence). The V and J ends lost 6 bases and 1 base respectively, with 7 bases between them. The CDR3 runs 12 residues. CDR3: CASRTGSYEQYF. The CDR3 DNA reads TGTGCCAGCAGGACTGGATCCTACGAGCAGTACTTC.

V and J are TRBV9 and TRBJ2-1; 14 nucleotides align to TRBD2. The CDR3 loop spans 17 amino acids. Per germline, CDR1 SGDLS and CDR2 YYNGEE. V was clipped by 3 bases and J by 2 bases; unmatched bases: 4. The CDR3 is CASSAETSGRAYNEQFF. The CDR3 DNA follows: TGTGCCAGCAGCGCTGAGACTAGCGGGAGGGCCTACAATGAGCAGTTCTTC.

The sample holds a few counts of this clone. The rearrangement links TRBV28 to TRBJ2-1; the D is unclear. The germline V and J ends were trimmed by 3 bases and 5 bases, with 11 bases remaining between them. Germline V CDR1 and CDR2: MDHEN, SYDVKM. The CDR3 has 14 amino acids. The CDR3 nucleotides read TGTGCCAGCAGTTTCCGACGGAGAAACAATGAGCAGTTCTTC. Translated, it gives CASSFRRRNNEQFF. Based on the CDR3 plus reference TRBV28 and TRBJ2-1, the full variable domain is DVKVTQSSRYLVKRTGEKVFLECVQDMDHENMFWYRQDPGLGLRLIYFSYDVKMKEKGDIPEGYSVSREKKERFSLILESASTNQTSMYLCASSFRRRNNEQFFGPGTRLTVL.

This clone was recorded a few times. CDR3 region: CASSWEQGTSLNYGYTF. In DNA form, the CDR3 reads TGTGCCAGTAGTTGGGAACAGGGGACGAGTTTGAACTATGGCTACACCTTC. The rearrangement joins TRBV19 to TRBJ1-2, with 7 bases identical to TRBD1. The CDR3 is 17 amino acids. The trim removed 5 bases at V and 2 bases at J, leaving 14 bases unmatched. The germline CDR1 and CDR2 sequences are LNHDA and SQIVND (reference sequence).

This chain connects TRBV6-4 to TRBJ2-1, with D perhaps TRBD2 (5 bases). The germline CDR1 and CDR2 sequences are MRHNA and SNTAGT. This CDR3 is built from 15 residues. The germline V and J ends were trimmed by 4 bases and 6 bases, with 16 bases remaining between them. The CDR3 DNA reads as TGTGCCAGCAGTGGGGCTCCCCACGGAGGCAATGAGCAGTTCTTC. This translates into CASSGAPHGGNEQFF.

In DNA form, the CDR3 reads TGTGCCAGCTCACCCCAGACAGGCCCAAACACCGGGGAGCTGTTTTTT. This translates into CASSPQTGPNTGELFF. The chain recombines TRBV18 with TRBJ2-2; a weak D match, TRBD1 (6 bases). This CDR3 region has 16 residues. CDR1 is KGHSH and CDR2 is LQKENI in the germline V gene. V was cut by 3 bases and J by 2 bases, with 13 bases left in between.

The CDR3 DNA sequence: TGTGCCAGCAGCTTGGATCCGGGATCCTATGGCTACACCTTC. Translated, it gives CASSLDPGSYGYTF. V is TRBV5-6 and J is TRBJ1-2; D uncertain. V was trimmed by 0 bases and J by 4 bases, leaving 10 bases between them. Germline V gene sequence: CDR1 SGHDT, CDR2 YYEEEE. This CDR3 region has 14 residues. The complete variable domain, with remaining parts taken from reference TRBV5-6 and TRBJ1-2, reads DAGVTQSPTHLIKTRGQQVTLRCSPKSGHDTVSWYQQALGQGPQFIFQYYEEEERQRGNFPDRFSGHQFPNYSSELNVNALLLGDSALYLCASSLDPGSYGYTFGSGTRLTVV.

The chain joins TRBV21-1 to TRBJ2-7; the D call of TRBD2 is as the table states it, not checked on the DNA. TRBV21-1 is a pseudogene. The CDR3 has 15 amino acids. The CDR3 DNA sequence: TGTGCCAGCAGCAAGGACAGCGGGGAGACCTACGAGCAGTACTTC. It is translated as CASSKDSGETYEQYF.

The chain uses TRBV28 and TRBJ2-3; 7 bases are shared with TRBD2. Losses at the gene ends were 2 bases for V and 1 base for J; bases not matched to a gene: 24. This CDR3 comprises 22 residues. Germline-derived CDR1 and CDR2 are MDHEN and SYDVKM. The CDR3 protein is CASSLGRGRRGTTGGGTDTQYF. Here the CDR3 DNA reads TGTGCCAGCAGTTTAGGGCGGGGCCGACGAGGGACGACGGGGGGAGGCACAGATACGCAGTATTTT.

The chain couples TRBV27 to TRBJ2-2, with a weak D call TRBD2 (5 bases). Germline lookup yields CDR1 MNHEY and CDR2 SMNVEV (reference sequence). V lost 6 bases to trimming and J lost 7 bases, with 18 bases between them. This CDR3 comprises 15 residues. The CDR3, as DNA: TGTGCCAGCAGGGGTAGGGAGATGGTGAGCGGGGAGCTGTTTTTT. It translates to CASRGREMVSGELFF.

Comments on this clone: The sample contains more than one DNA sequence encoding this CDR3. The V gene is TRBV20-1, the J gene TRBJ2-3, with D perhaps TRBD1 (6 bases). The V end was cut by 6 bases, the J end by 5 bases, with 6 bases between. The CDR3 loop spans 10 amino acids. Germline CDR1 and CDR2: DFQATT and SNEGSKA (reference sequence). CDR3 bases: TGCAGTGCCAGGGGAGATACGCAGTATTTT. It yields the protein CSARGDTQYF.

The V and J genes are TRBV10-2 and TRBJ2-2; 15 bases line up with TRBD2. V trimming: 2 bases; J trimming: 6 bases; junction bases outside the gene matches: 19. CDR1 WSHSY and CDR2 SAAADI come from the germline V gene. This CDR3 is 22 amino acids long. The CDR3 loop is CASSEGTIGLAGGPVLAGELFF. DNA of the CDR3: TGCGCCAGCAGTGAGGGGACCATAGGACTAGCGGGAGGGCCGGTTCTAGCCGGGGAGCTGTTTTTT.

This chain connects TRBV4-1 to TRBJ2-7, with 9 bases aligning to TRBD1. V shed 2 bases and J 4 bases; nucleotides not matched to a gene: 6. Germline V gene data show CDR1 as MGHRA and CDR2 as YSYEKL. The CDR3 runs 15 residues. For the CDR3, the DNA is TGCGCCAGCAGCCAACTCGGAGACAGGGGGTACGAGCAGTACTTC. This translates into CASSQLGDRGYEQYF.

J is TRBJ1-1 and V is TRBV27; a possible D gene is TRBD1 (5 bases). Trimming stripped 2 bases from V and 3 bases from J, with 16 bases between. The CDR3 loop spans 16 amino acids. The V gene's germline CDR1 is MNHEY and CDR2 SMNVEV (reference sequence). CDR3 in amino acids: CASSLGAARGDTEAFF. CDR3 coding DNA: TGTGCCAGCAGTTTAGGGGCAGCGCGTGGGGACACTGAAGCTTTCTTT.

This clone was seen only once. The rearrangement links TRBV28 to TRBJ2-2; the D gene is possibly TRBD1 (5 bases). Trimming removed 3 bases at V and 3 bases at J, with 17 bases between. Germline assignment: CDR1 MDHEN and CDR2 SYDVKM. This CDR3 region has 17 residues. This CDR3 reads CASSFTRGRTHTGELFF. CDR3 in DNA: TGTGCCAGCAGTTTTACAAGGGGCCGCACACACACCGGGGAGCTGTTTTTT. The full variable domain, completed using reference TRBV28 and TRBJ2-2, is DVKVTQSSRYLVKRTGEKVFLECVQDMDHENMFWYRQDPGLGLRLIYFSYDVKMKEKGDIPEGYSVSREKKERFSLILESASTNQTSMYLCASSFTRGRTHTGELFFGEGSRLTVL.

The rearrangement links TRBV12-5 to TRBJ1-4, with 10 bases identical to TRBD1. From germline, CDR1 is LGHNT and CDR2 FRNRAP. The CDR3 totals 21 residues. V dropped 0 bases and J dropped 1; count of bases not matched to a gene: 14. The CDR3 loop is CASGLVQEGDRGLRTNEKLFF. The DNA for the CDR3 is TGTGCTAGTGGTTTGGTACAAGAGGGAGACAGGGGGCTACGAACTAATGAAAAACTGTTTTTT.

This clone was detected a few times. The chain joins TRBV7-6 to TRBJ2-5; TRBD2 matches at 8 bases. This CDR3 is 14 amino acids long. With V trimmed by 4 bases and J by 6 bases, 7 bases remained unmatched. Germline V CDR1 and CDR2: SGHVS, FNYEAQ. CDR3 bases: TGTGCCAGCAGCTCGGAGCGGGAGCTTCAGACCCAGTACTTC. It codes for CASSSERELQTQYF.

The chain links TRBV5-1 to TRBJ2-2; 8 bases are shared with TRBD1. V dropped 0 bases and J dropped 6; count of bases not matched to a gene: 4. Looked up from germline, CDR1 is SGHRS and CDR2 is YFSETQ. The CDR3 spans 15 residues. The CDR3 sequence is CASSLGQGKAGELFF. DNA of the CDR3: TGCGCCAGCAGCTTGGGACAGGGGAAGGCCGGGGAGCTGTTTTTT.

This clone has more than one count but fewer than ten. The V and J genes are TRBV2 and TRBJ2-1; 16 bases agree with TRBD2. There are 16 residues in the CDR3. Germline V gene data show CDR1 as SNHLY and CDR2 as FYNNEI. V dropped 6 bases and J dropped 10; count of bases not matched to a gene: 9. Here the CDR3 reads CASRLGTSGRDGEQFF. CDR3 coding DNA: TGTGCCAGCAGGCTCGGGACTAGCGGGAGGGACGGAGAGCAGTTCTTC. The entire variable domain, with the rest obtained from reference TRBV2 and TRBJ2-1, is as follows: EPEVTQTPSHQVTQMGQEVILRCVPISNHLYFYWYRQILGQKVEFLVSFYNNEISEKSEIFDDQFSVERPDGSNFTLKIRSTKLEDSAMYFCASRLGTSGRDGEQFFGPGTRLTVL.

The genes are TRBV21-1 and TRBJ2-7; TRBD1, the table's D call, lacks a check against the DNA. TRBV21-1 is termed a pseudogene. The CDR3 is made up of 16 amino acids. Here the CDR3 reads CASSKDGGQGSGEQYF. DNA for the CDR3: TGTGCCAGCAGCAAAGACGGGGGACAGGGGTCGGGAGAGCAGTACTTC.

J is TRBJ2-7 and V is TRBV27; the match to TRBD2 covers 8 bases. The CDR3 is made up of 15 amino acids. Germline V gene lookup returns CDR1 MNHEY and CDR2 SMNVEV (reference sequence). V lost 4 bases to trimming and J lost 3 bases; unmatched junction nucleotides: 8. The CDR3 bases are TGTGCCAGCAGTTCCCTAATAGCGGGGTACTACGAGCAGTACTTC. This translates into CASSSLIAGYYEQYF.